This is a list of T cell receptor beta chains from one sample in a study of regulatory T cells in long-lasting Graves disease. MiXCR, run by TCRdb on the multiplex PCR reads, gives a single entry per CDR3 protein. This table holds about 400,000 distinct CDR3 sequences, about a sixth found once. The specimen was peripheral blood mononuclear cells (PBMCs), collected at new diagnosis, from a patient treated with antithyroid drugs. The source of these receptors is a female donor with Graves disease. The CDR3 runs from the conserved cysteine through the conserved F or W. A D gene is named only where the DNA matches it firmly. A clone size is listed for some rows: how often the clone was seen (once, few, many), or a class if it is expanded.

CDR3nt	CDR3aa	v_gene	len	d_gene	abundance	j_gene
TGTGCCAGCAGCCAACCAAGGTCGCTGTTAAGAGGTACCGGGGAGCTGTTTTTT	CASSQPRSLLRGTGELFF	TRBV3-1	18	.	.	TRBJ2-2
TGCGCCAGCAGCCCGGTGGAGGGGAAGGGTGAAAAACTGTTTTTT	CASSPVEGKGEKLFF	TRBV4-3	15	.	.	TRBJ1-4
TGCAGCGTTCTCGGACTAGCGAAATCCTACGAGCAGTACTTC	CSVLGLAKSYEQYF	TRBV29-1	14	TRBD2	many	TRBJ2-7
TGTGCCACCAGCAGACGCACCGGGACAGGGGTAGGATTTCAGCCCCAGCATTTT	CATSRRTGTGVGFQPQHF	TRBV15	18	TRBD1	many	TRBJ1-5
TGCGCCAGCAGCCAACAGGACAGGGTCGAAGGCTACACCTTC	CASSQQDRVEGYTF	TRBV4-1	14	TRBD1	few	TRBJ1-2
TGTGCTAGTGGTTTAGATAAAATTGGGGCCAGGCAGTACTTC	CASGLDKIGARQYF	TRBV12-5	14	.	many	TRBJ2-7
TGCGCCAGCAGTGAGACTAGCGGGATATCGAAGACCCAGTACTTC	CASSETSGISKTQYF	TRBV6-9	15	TRBD2	many	TRBJ2-5
TGCGCCAGCTCAGAGGAACAAGAGACCCAGTACTTC	CASSEEQETQYF	TRBV5-1	12	.	many	TRBJ2-5
TGTGCCAGCAGCCTCGGACAGGGGACAGATACGCAGTACTTT	CASSLGQGTDTQYF	TRBV7-9	14	TRBD1	many	TRBJ2-3
TGCAGTGCTAGGCTCCTGGCGGGAGGGTACGAGCAGTACTTC	CSARLLAGGYEQYF	TRBV20-1	14	TRBD2	many	TRBJ2-7
TGTGCCAGCAGTGACACCGATCAGCCCCAGCATTTT	CASSDTDQPQHF	TRBV6-1	12	.	few	TRBJ1-5
TGTGCCAGCAGTCAACAGAAAGCCCGGGACATTTTCACTGAAGCTTTCTTT	CASSQQKARDIFTEAFF	TRBV12-3/TRBV12-4	17	.	many	TRBJ1-1
TGTGCCAGCAGTGACAGGGATGAGACCCAGTACTTC	CASSDRDETQYF	TRBV2	12	.	.	TRBJ2-5
TGTGCCAGTAGTATATCGGCAGGGACTAATGAAAAACTGTTTTTT	CASSISAGTNEKLFF	TRBV19	15	.	.	TRBJ1-4
TGTGCCAGCAGCTCCCCGAGCTCGGGCAATCAGCCCCAGCATTTT	CASSSPSSGNQPQHF	TRBV11-2	15	.	few	TRBJ1-5